These 12 T cell receptor beta chains came from one sample sequenced in a study of cytomegalovirus exposure and HLA in healthy donors. The PCR was carried out with 60 Vbeta primers and 13 Jbeta primers. Assay: immunoSEQ multiplex PCR; the TCRdb copy retains only in-frame clones and omits some. In the table there are around 90,000 clones, roughly 60% of which are singletons. The sequenced sample was PBMCs. The receptors were gathered from a woman aged 45-65 years in good health and CMV-seropositive.

The chain uses TRBV18 and TRBJ2-5; 7 positions match TRBD1. The germline V gene encodes CDR1 KGHSH and CDR2 LQKENI. CDR3 length: 15 amino acids. The trim removed 3 bases at V and 3 bases at J, leaving 7 bases unmatched. The DNA for the CDR3 is TGTGCCAGCTCACCCGAACAGGGGCCCGAAGAGACCCAGTACTTC. Translation: CASSPEQGPEETQYF.

The CDR3 is CASSFGTSGGAWETQYF. CDR3 coding DNA: TGTGCCAGCAGCTTCGGGACTAGCGGGGGGGCCTGGGAGACCCAGTACTTC. The genes are TRBV27 and TRBJ2-5, with 16 nucleotides matching TRBD2. Germline V gene lookup returns CDR1 MNHEY and CDR2 SMNVEV (reference sequence). J lost 5 bases, V lost 6 bases, and 9 bases had no gene match. The CDR3 loop spans 17 amino acids.

The V gene is TRBV10-1, the J gene TRBJ2-3, with D possibly being TRBD2 (6 bases). The V end lost 0 bases, the J end lost 3 bases, and 13 bases lay between the germline ends. This CDR3 has 16 amino acids. Looked up from germline, CDR1 is WNHNN and CDR2 is SYGVQD (reference sequence). In nucleotides, the CDR3 is TGCGCCAGCAGTGAGTCGGGTAGCGGAAATACAGATACGCAGTATTTT. Translating gives CASSESGSGNTDTQYF.

This sequence joins TRBV13 and TRBJ2-7, with a weak D call TRBD2 (5 bases). Per the germline V gene, CDR1 is PRHDT and CDR2 is FYEKMQ (reference sequence). Deletions cut 5 bases from V and 4 bases from J, with 18 bases between. CDR3 size: 15 residues. The CDR3 DNA sequence: TGTGCCAGCAGCCCCGCGACGAGGGTGCCATACGAGCAGTACTTC. Encoded protein: CASSPATRVPYEQYF.

This chain joins TRBV9 and TRBJ1-1, with D unresolved. Deletions cut 4 bases from V and 1 base from J, with 11 bases between. The CDR3 sequence is 14 residues long. Germline-derived CDR1 and CDR2 are SGDLS and YYNGEE. The CDR3 loop reads CASSSTTENTEAFF. In DNA, the CDR3 is TGTGCCAGCAGCTCTACAACAGAGAACACTGAAGCTTTCTTT.

The rearrangement uses TRBV11-2 and TRBJ2-5, with a possible D match to TRBD1 (5 bases). CDR3 length equals 13 residues. In germline, CDR1 is SGHAT, CDR2 FQNNGV. Trimming took off 8 bases at V and 1 base at J, with 11 bases between the two ends. CDR3 coding DNA: TGTGCCAGCTCCCGACAGATCCAAGAGACCCAGTACTTC. It specifies CASSRQIQETQYF.

In its sample, this clone was seen once. This chain connects TRBV15 to TRBJ1-2; D is possibly TRBD1 (6 bases). V lost 9 bases and J 8 bases, leaving 16 bases between the germline ends. CDR1 is LNHNV and CDR2 is YYDKDF in the germline V gene (reference sequence). The CDR3 runs 12 residues. CDR3 residues: CATVGGLGGYTF. The DNA of the CDR3 is TGTGCCACTGTCGGGGGGCTCGGGGGCTACACCTTC.

This clone was seen only once. CDR3 amino acids: CASSYIAEIGEAFF. The CDR3 bases are TGTGCCAGCAGTTACATTGCGGAGATCGGTGAAGCTTTCTTT. The chain uses TRBV6-5 and TRBJ1-1; D gene uncertain. V was shortened by 2 bases and J by 7 bases, with 14 bases between the two germline ends. The CDR3 covers 14 residues. Germline CDR1 reads MNHEY; CDR2 reads SVGAGI.

The chain employs TRBV2 and TRBJ2-5; 9 nucleotides agree with TRBD1. V was pared by 5 bases and J by 5 bases, with 9 bases of the junction left unmatched. The CDR3 contains 15 residues. CDR1 is SNHLY and CDR2 is FYNNEI in the germline V gene. CDR3 bases: TGTGCCAGCAGTTTTTACGGGACAGGGATGGAGACCCAGTACTTC. This gives the protein CASSFYGTGMETQYF.

This clone has more than one count but fewer than ten. The chain carries TRBV27 and TRBJ1-6; 7 bases match TRBD1. Germline trimming cut 5 bases from V and 8 bases from J; bases unmatched to any gene: 9. CDR3 length: 15 residues. Germline CDR1 reads MNHEY; CDR2 reads SMNVEV (reference sequence). Here the CDR3 DNA reads TGTGCCAGCAGTCCGCTGACAGGGAGGCATTCACCCCTCCACTTT. Protein product: CASSPLTGRHSPLHF.

V and J are TRBV21-1 and TRBJ2-6; the table assigns TRBD2, which was not confirmed against the DNA. TRBV21-1 is shown as a pseudogene. The CDR3 has 17 amino acids. The CDR3 here is CASSKTRRGHGANVLTF. In DNA form, the CDR3 reads TGTGCCAGCAGCAAAACCCGGCGGGGGCATGGGGCCAACGTCCTGACTTTC.

V is TRBV5-4 and J is TRBJ1-2; no clear D. V was shortened by 2 bases and J by 7 bases, with 12 bases between the two germline ends. This CDR3 contains 13 residues. The germline V gene has CDR1 SGHNT and CDR2 YYREEE (reference sequence). The CDR3 DNA sequence: TGTGCCAGCAGCTTAGAGTCGGGGTCTGGCTACACCTTC. Residues: CASSLESGSGYTF.